The 21 T cell receptor beta chains below come from one sample, sequenced in a study of cytomegalovirus exposure and HLA in healthy donors. The primer mix had 60 Vbeta and 13 Jbeta primers. Sequencing used immunoSEQ multiplex PCR; TCRdb keeps in-frame clones, though not all of them. Of approximately 88,000 clones detected, roughly 80% appear once; the ten largest clones hold about 1.4%. Sequenced material: PBMCs. The receptor set was obtained from a male donor in good health and CMV-seronegative.

CDR3 loop: CASRPGGNSNQPQHF. The CDR3, as DNA: TGTGCCAGCAGACCAGGGGGGAATAGCAATCAGCCCCAGCATTTT. V gene TRBV28 combines with J gene TRBJ1-5, with 7 nucleotides matching TRBD1. This CDR3 has 15 residues. The germline V gene has CDR1 MDHEN and CDR2 SYDVKM. The V segment lost 6 bases and the J segment 0 bases; nucleotides outside the gene matches: 5.

The rearrangement links TRBV5-1 to TRBJ2-2, with a possible D match to TRBD1 (5 bases). Per the germline V gene, CDR1 is SGHRS and CDR2 is YFSETQ. With 0 bases removed from V and 4 bases from J, the gap between germline ends came to 7 bases. The CDR3 consists of 14 residues. The CDR3 sequence: CASSLVGLTGELFF. CDR3 nucleotide sequence: TGCGCCAGCAGCTTGGTGGGGCTCACCGGGGAGCTGTTTTTT.

The genes are TRBV2 and TRBJ2-7; D ambiguous. This CDR3 is built from 14 residues. Trimming pared 2 bases from V and 1 base from J, leaving 9 bases between. Germline values: CDR1 SNHLY, CDR2 FYNNEI. CDR3 amino acids: CASSERRWSYEQYF. CDR3 sequence (DNA): TGTGCCAGCAGTGAAAGGCGGTGGTCCTACGAGCAGTACTTC.

The chain employs TRBV7-6 and TRBJ2-5, with D possibly being TRBD2 (6 bases). Trimming shortened V by 6 bases and J by 1 base, and 15 bases separated the two germline ends. The CDR3 totals 15 residues. Germline CDR1 and CDR2: SGHVS and FNYEAQ. The CDR3 DNA reads TGTGCCAGCAGAGCTAGCGTGACTGTCCAAGAGACCCAGTACTTC. Residues: CASRASVTVQETQYF.

The V gene is TRBV7-8, the J gene TRBJ1-1; possible D gene TRBD1, 6 bases. CDR1 is SGHVS, CDR2 FQNEAQ, per germline. The germline V and J ends were trimmed by 5 bases and 7 bases, with 17 bases remaining between them. The CDR3 is 14 residues long. Here the CDR3 reads CASSPRQAGGEAFF. The DNA for the CDR3 is TGTGCCAGCAGCCCGAGACAGGCGGGGGGTGAAGCTTTCTTT. Full variable domain (rest looked up from reference TRBV7-8 and TRBJ1-1): GAGVSQSPRYKVAKRGQDVALRCDPISGHVSLFWYQQALGQGPEFLTYFQNEAQLDKSGLPSDRFFAERPEGSVSTLKIQRTQQEDSAVYLCASSPRQAGGEAFFGQGTRLTVV.

The chain has TRBV6-5 and TRBJ1-2; a weak D match, TRBD1 (6 bases). Deletions cut 5 bases from V and 4 bases from J, with 14 bases between. This CDR3 spans 14 amino acids. CDR1 is MNHEY and CDR2 is SVGAGI in the germline V gene. The CDR3, as DNA: TGTGCCAGCAGTACAGGACAGCAAGTCTATGGCTACACCTTC. This gives the protein CASSTGQQVYGYTF.

The V gene is TRBV18, the J gene TRBJ1-4, with D unclear. Germline CDR1 and CDR2: KGHSH and LQKENI. Between the trimmed V and J ends, which lost 2 bases and 0 bases, there was a span of 10 bases. This CDR3 region has 16 residues. The CDR3 DNA sequence: TGTGCCAGCTCACCATTAGCAAGTGCAACTAATGAAAAACTGTTTTTT. This sequence encodes CASSPLASATNEKLFF.

CDR3 region: CASSPLETYNEQFF. CDR3 sequence (DNA): TGCGCCAGCAGCCCCCTGGAGACCTACAATGAGCAGTTCTTC. The chain joins TRBV5-1 to TRBJ2-1; D not resolved. The V gene lost 4 bases and the J gene lost 2 bases, with 10 bases spanning the gap. Per the germline V gene, CDR1 is SGHRS and CDR2 is YFSETQ. CDR3 length: 14 amino acids.

This clone has only a few counts. The chain joins TRBV5-1 to TRBJ2-7; TRBD1 matches 8 bases. Germline loops: CDR1 SGHRS, CDR2 YFSETQ. The CDR3 consists of 15 residues. With V trimmed by 1 base and J by 4 bases, 7 bases remained unmatched. The CDR3 coding sequence is TGCGCCAGCAGCTTGCAGGCCAGGGGGCTTTACGAGCAGTACTTC. This encodes CASSLQARGLYEQYF.

This rearrangement joins TRBV27 to TRBJ1-3, with TRBD1 matching 7 bases. After removal of 4 bases from V and 0 bases from J, the junction contained 12 bases not matched to a gene. Germline V gene data show CDR1 as MNHEY and CDR2 as SMNVEV (reference sequence). CDR3 length: 18 residues. The CDR3 DNA reads as TGTGCCAGCAGTTCGTCCAAGGGACAGATAGACTCTGGAAACACCATATATTTT. Translation: CASSSSKGQIDSGNTIYF.

Of note for this clone: An end of the junction differs from the germline gene, which may be a read error. V is TRBV9 and J is TRBJ2-3; 10 bases are a match to TRBD1. Germline V gene lookup returns CDR1 SGDLS and CDR2 YYNGEE. The CDR3 is 14 residues long. DNA for the CDR3: TGTGCCAGCAGCCCGTCCTCCGTCCCGGGACAGGGGATTTTT. Amino acid sequence: CASSPSSVPGQGIF.

V usage is TRBV7-2 and J usage is TRBJ2-7; D may be TRBD2 (6 bases). The CDR3 has 14 amino acids. Germline V gives CDR1 SGHTA, CDR2 FQGNSA. Deletions cut 6 bases from V and 3 bases from J, with 15 bases between. The CDR3 sequence is CASSPAGPVYEQYF. CDR3 nucleotides: TGTGCCAGCAGTCCCGCGGGACCAGTCTACGAGCAGTACTTC. Full variable domain (rest looked up from reference TRBV7-2 and TRBJ2-7): GAGVSQSPSNKVTEKGKDVELRCDPISGHTALYWYRQSLGQGLEFLIYFQGNSAPDKSGLPSDRFSAERTGGSVSTLTIQRTQQEDSAVYLCASSPAGPVYEQYFGPGTRLTVT.

The V gene is TRBV11-2, the J gene TRBJ2-7; D remains ambiguous. Germline CDR1 reads SGHAT; CDR2 reads FQNNGV. The CDR3 contains 14 residues. Trimming removed 0 bases at V and 2 bases at J, with 8 bases between. The CDR3 loop reads CASSLEQSTYEQYF. The CDR3 bases are TGTGCCAGCAGCTTAGAGCAGTCGACCTACGAGCAGTACTTC.

The chain has TRBV9 and TRBJ2-7, with 9 nucleotides matching TRBD1. Losses at the gene ends were 4 bases for V and 2 bases for J; bases not matched to a gene: 4. The CDR3 loop spans 14 amino acids. Germline CDR1 and CDR2: SGDLS and YYNGEE. The CDR3 coding sequence is TGTGCCAGCAGCCGGGACAGGGACACCTACGAGCAGTACTTC. It is translated as CASSRDRDTYEQYF.

V and J are TRBV7-9 and TRBJ2-2; TRBD1 matches at 7 bases. With 4 bases clipped from V and 5 bases from J, the junction kept 4 bases outside the gene matches. Germline lookup yields CDR1 SEHNR and CDR2 FQNEAQ (reference sequence). The CDR3 has 14 residues. The CDR3 nucleotides read TGTGCCAGCAGCTCCGACAGGGCGACCGGGGAGCTGTTTTTT. It translates to CASSSDRATGELFF.

The rearrangement links TRBV10-3 to TRBJ1-1; TRBD1 matches 9 bases. The junction had 13 bases not matched to a gene; V was cut back by 5 bases and J by 0 bases. CDR1 and CDR2 from the germline V gene are ENHRY and SYGVKD. This CDR3 has 18 residues. The CDR3 reads CAISFRYTRTGVNTEAFF. The CDR3 DNA follows: TGTGCCATCAGTTTCAGATATACACGGACAGGGGTGAACACTGAAGCTTTCTTT.

The chain carries TRBV21-1 and TRBJ2-4; the table calls TRBD1, which could not be checked here. TRBV21-1 is marked as a pseudogene. The CDR3 sequence is 21 residues long. The CDR3 nucleotides read TGTGCCACCCTCTGGAGCCCCCCCCGGGACAGGAGCAAACTAGCCAAAAACATTCAGTACTTC. This sequence encodes CATLWSPPRDRSKLAKNIQYF.

This clone was counted between two and nine times. The J gene is TRBJ2-5, the V gene TRBV6-1, with D perhaps TRBD2 (6 bases). V dropped 1 base and J dropped 11 bases, with 14 bases sitting between them. CDR1 and CDR2 (germline): MNHNS, SASEGT. This CDR3 comprises 13 residues. The CDR3 nucleotides read TGTGCCAGCAGTGAAGGACTGGCTCGGGAGCAGTACTTC. It codes for CASSEGLAREQYF.

This clone was detected once. J is TRBJ2-1 and V is TRBV12-5; TRBD1 agrees at 10 bases. Looked up from germline, CDR1 is LGHNT and CDR2 is FRNRAP. V dropped 0 bases and J dropped 7; count of bases not matched to a gene: 9. CDR3 length: 17 residues. CDR3 in DNA: TGTGCTAGTGGTTTGGTCCTTGACAGGGGGCTACTAAATGAGCAGTTCTTC. This translates into CASGLVLDRGLLNEQFF.

J is TRBJ1-3 and V is TRBV9, with D perhaps TRBD1 (5 bases). In germline, CDR1 is SGDLS, CDR2 YYNGEE. V lost 3 bases and J lost 4, with 14 bases in between. The CDR3 runs 15 residues. The CDR3 region has the DNA TGTGCCAGCAGCGCAAGCAACCAGGGAGGAAACACCATATATTTT. This sequence encodes CASSASNQGGNTIYF.

This clone has just a few counts. The rearrangement links TRBV15 to TRBJ1-3; 9 bases map to TRBD1. The CDR3 extends over 13 amino acids. V dropped 7 bases and J dropped 5; count of bases not matched to a gene: 3. Per the germline V gene, CDR1 is LNHNV and CDR2 is YYDKDF (reference sequence). CDR3 coding DNA: TGTGCCACCAAGGGGACAGGGAGAAACACCATATATTTT. It yields the protein CATKGTGRNTIYF.